This TCR beta chain was sequenced during a study of spatial heterogeneity in lung cancer. Study-level background: Alpha-chain sequences were consistently detected in smaller numbers than beta-chain sequences. A strong correlation was found between TCR transcript counts in tumor regions and a T cell module score derived from matched bulk RNA-seq.

Sample time point: sample taken at primary tumor resection. The authors sequenced whole RNA from tumor, nontumor lung or frozen PBMC without sorting. Trimming took 0 bases from V and 5 from J; bases not matched to a gene: 9. The CDR3 loop spans 17 amino acids. Germline V gene data show CDR1 as SGHTA and CDR2 as FQGTGA. This clonotype was seen many times. The antigen remains unidentified. Study-level points and caveats: Tumor mutation count correlated with how many alpha and beta TCRs expanded intratumorally.

Via MiXCR, TCRdb re-called the 5' RACE reads, giving one row per CDR3 protein. The table records about 6,300 distinct CDR3 sequences, approximately 1.2% of them present only once. This chain joins TRBV7-3 and TRBJ2-5, with 10 bases matching TRBD2. The sample was lung tumor tissue, taken at surgery. This TCR came from a male donor with early-stage non-small cell lung cancer. Here the CDR3 reads CASSLTMLAGVEETQYF. The DNA of the CDR3 is TGTGCCAGCAGCTTAACGATGCTAGCGGGAGTGGAGGAGACCCAGTACTTC.